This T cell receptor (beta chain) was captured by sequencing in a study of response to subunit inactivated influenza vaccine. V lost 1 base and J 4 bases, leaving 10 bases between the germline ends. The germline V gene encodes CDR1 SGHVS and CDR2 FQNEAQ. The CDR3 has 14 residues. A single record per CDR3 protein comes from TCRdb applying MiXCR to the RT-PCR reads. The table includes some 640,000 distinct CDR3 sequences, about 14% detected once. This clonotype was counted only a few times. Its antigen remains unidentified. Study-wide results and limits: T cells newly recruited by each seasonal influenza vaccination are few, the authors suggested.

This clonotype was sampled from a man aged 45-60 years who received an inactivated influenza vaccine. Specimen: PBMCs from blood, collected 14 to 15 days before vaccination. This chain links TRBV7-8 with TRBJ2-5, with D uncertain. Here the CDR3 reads CASSLGPALETQYF. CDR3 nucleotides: TGTGCCAGCAGCTTAGGACCAGCTCTAGAGACCCAGTACTTC.